This T cell receptor beta chain was profiled in a study of shared clonotypes between healthy human individuals. About the study: Three CD4 naive, three CD4 memory, two CD8 naive and one CD8 memory plate were used per donor.

CD45RO-negative, CCR7-selected cells formed the naive CD8 fraction, which excluded terminally differentiated effector memory CD45RA+ cells. Whole-study findings and limits: Sorted-subset sequencing was shown by rarefaction to be incomplete despite large depth. Several donors held about 4.6% of naive CD4 clonotypes in common.

Germline lookup yields CDR1 SEHNR and CDR2 FQNEAQ (reference sequence). Trimming stripped 6 bases from V and 4 bases from J, with 6 bases between. The CDR3 sequence is 12 residues long. To note about this clone: The antigen is undetermined.

Deep was the level used in running the assay. Only in-frame clones appear in the TCRdb table, and some are missing; sequencing was by immunoSEQ multiplex PCR. The sample records about 2.2 million clones, around 93% being singletons. The rearrangement links TRBV7-9 to TRBJ1-4; no clear D. The material sequenced was naive CD8+ T cells from PBMCs. The receptor was isolated from a man aged 18 to 29 in good health. Some clones in this sample may be carry-over from other donors' samples. The CDR3 DNA follows: TGTGCCAGCAGAACTTTTAATGAAAAACTGTTTTTT. Amino acids: CASRTFNEKLFF.